Shown below are 5 T cell receptor beta chains from a single sample sequenced in a study of T-cell memory formation after mild COVID-19. MiXCR, run by TCRdb on the 5' RACE reads, gives a single entry per CDR3 protein. In the table there are about 340,000 distinct CDR3 sequences, about an eighth of which are singletons. The sequenced sample was PBMCs or a T cell subset sorted from them (not recorded which). All receptors derive from a man between 18 and 35 years old who had mild COVID-19 (a few samples of this study predate the infection). Cell type and time point are not known.

J is TRBJ2-2 and V is TRBV12-3 or TRBV12-4; D unresolved. The V end was cut by 3 bases, the J end by 6 bases, with 8 bases between. The CDR3 is 13 residues long. In nucleotides, the CDR3 is TGTGCCAGCAGTTTGCTAGAGCCCGGGGAGCTGTTTTTT. Residues: CASSLLEPGELFF.

The chain carries TRBV28 and TRBJ2-7; 7 bases agree with TRBD1. The CDR3 runs 13 residues. Germline values: CDR1 MDHEN, CDR2 SYDVKM. The V segment lost 4 bases and the J segment 4 bases; nucleotides outside the gene matches: 4. CDR3 sequence: CASSSGTEYEQYV. The CDR3 coding sequence is TGTGCCAGCAGTTCCGGGACAGAATACGAGCAGTACGTC.

Here the CDR3 reads CASSLASSDEQYF. CDR3 DNA sequence: TGTGCCAGCAGCTTAGCAAGCAGCGACGAGCAGTACTTC. The rearrangement links TRBV7-9 to TRBJ2-7; D is unresolved. With 0 bases removed from V and 5 bases from J, the gap between germline ends came to 8 bases. CDR3 size: 13 residues. From germline, CDR1 is SEHNR and CDR2 FQNEAQ (reference sequence).

The chain combines TRBV20-1 with TRBJ1-1; no clear D gene. The CDR3 totals 13 residues. The V end was cut by 4 bases, the J end by 1 base, with 10 bases between. Germline V gives CDR1 DFQATT, CDR2 SNEGSKA (reference sequence). The CDR3: CSATAGQNTEAFF. CDR3 in DNA: TGCAGTGCTACGGCAGGTCAGAACACTGAAGCTTTCTTT.

J is TRBJ1-3 and V is TRBV4-1; D ambiguous. V was pared by 3 bases and J by 0 bases, with 9 bases between. CDR3 length equals 15 residues. Germline loops: CDR1 MGHRA, CDR2 YSYEKL. The CDR3 DNA follows: TGCGCCAGCAGCCAGTTCGGATTCTCTGGAAACACCATATATTTT. Protein sequence: CASSQFGFSGNTIYF.